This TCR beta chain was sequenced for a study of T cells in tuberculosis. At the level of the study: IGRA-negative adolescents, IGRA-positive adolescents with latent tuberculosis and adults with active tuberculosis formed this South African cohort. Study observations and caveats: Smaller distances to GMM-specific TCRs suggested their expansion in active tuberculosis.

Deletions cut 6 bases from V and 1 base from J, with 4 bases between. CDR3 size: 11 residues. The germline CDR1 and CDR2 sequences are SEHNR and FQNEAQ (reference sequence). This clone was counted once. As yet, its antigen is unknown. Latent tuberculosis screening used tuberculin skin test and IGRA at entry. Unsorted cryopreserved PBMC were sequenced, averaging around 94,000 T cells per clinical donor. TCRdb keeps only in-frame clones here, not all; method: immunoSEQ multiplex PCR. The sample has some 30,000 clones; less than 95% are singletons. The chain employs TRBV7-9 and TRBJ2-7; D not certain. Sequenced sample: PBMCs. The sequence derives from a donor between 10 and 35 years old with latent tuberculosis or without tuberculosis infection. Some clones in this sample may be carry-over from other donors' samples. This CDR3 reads CASSLSYEQYF. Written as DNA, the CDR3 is TGTGCCAGCAGTCTGTCCTACGAGCAGTACTTC.